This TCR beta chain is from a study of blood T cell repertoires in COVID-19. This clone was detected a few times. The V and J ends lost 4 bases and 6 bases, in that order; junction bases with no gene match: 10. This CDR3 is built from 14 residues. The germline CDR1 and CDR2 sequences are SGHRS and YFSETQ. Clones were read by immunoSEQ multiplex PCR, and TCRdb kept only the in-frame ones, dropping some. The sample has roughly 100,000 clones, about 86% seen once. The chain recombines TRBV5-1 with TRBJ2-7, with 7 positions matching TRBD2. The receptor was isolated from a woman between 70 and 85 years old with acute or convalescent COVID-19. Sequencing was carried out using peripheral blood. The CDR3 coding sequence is TGCGCCAGCAGCCCGGGGGGACGTCTCTCCGAGCAGTACTTC. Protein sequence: CASSPGGRLSEQYF.